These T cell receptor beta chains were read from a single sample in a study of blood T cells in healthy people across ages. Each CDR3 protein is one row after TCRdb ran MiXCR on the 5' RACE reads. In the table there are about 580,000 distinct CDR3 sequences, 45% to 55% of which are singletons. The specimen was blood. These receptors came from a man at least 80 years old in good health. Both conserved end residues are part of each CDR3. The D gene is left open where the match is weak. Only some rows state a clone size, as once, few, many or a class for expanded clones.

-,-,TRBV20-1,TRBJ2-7,CSARAKGPPYEQYF,TGCAGTGCTAGAGCTAAGGGACCCCCTTACGAGCAGTACTTC
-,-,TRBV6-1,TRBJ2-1,CASSLAFGGGNEQFF,TGTGCCAGCAGTCTTGCTTTTGGGGGAGGCAATGAGCAGTTCTTC
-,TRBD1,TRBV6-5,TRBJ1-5,CASSYRDRMSPQHF,TGTGCCAGCAGTTACCGGGACAGAATGTCGCCCCAGCATTTT
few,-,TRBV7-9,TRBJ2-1,CASSFLRDVDEQFF,TGTGCCAGCAGCTTCCTCCGGGACGTCGATGAGCAGTTCTTC
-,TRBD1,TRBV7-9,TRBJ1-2,CASSPQTGDANYGYTF,TGTGCCAGCAGCCCCCAGACAGGGGACGCTAACTATGGCTACACCTTC
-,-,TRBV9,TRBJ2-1,CARSATLTGHEQFF,TGTGCCCGCAGCGCGACTCTAACCGGCCATGAGCAGTTCTTC
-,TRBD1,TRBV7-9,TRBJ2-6,CAVDRGTGANVLTF,TGTGCCGTTGACAGGGGGACTGGGGCCAACGTCCTGACTTTC
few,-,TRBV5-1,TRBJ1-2,CASSPHREDYGYTF,TGCGCCAGCAGCCCCCACCGGGAGGACTATGGCTACACCTTC
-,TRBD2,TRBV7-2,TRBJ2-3,CASSSGLAGAPLGTQYF,TGTGCCAGCAGCTCAGGCCTAGCGGGAGCTCCGTTGGGTACGCAGTATTTT
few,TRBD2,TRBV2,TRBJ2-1,CASSEETSGYNEQFF,TGTGCCAGCAGTGAAGAGACTAGCGGTTACAATGAGCAGTTCTTC
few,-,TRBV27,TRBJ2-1,CASSLGGSTFFNEQFF,TGTGCCAGCAGCCTCGGCGGCTCTACCTTTTTCAATGAGCAGTTCTTC
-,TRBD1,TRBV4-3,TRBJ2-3,CASSQDPGQGISTDTQYF,TGCGCCAGCAGCCAAGATCCGGGACAGGGAATCAGCACAGATACGCAGTATTTT
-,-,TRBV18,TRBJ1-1,CASSPPSGQNTEAFF,TGTGCCAGCTCACCACCTTCCGGGCAGAACACTGAAGCTTTCTTT
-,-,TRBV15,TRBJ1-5,CATSRVLDRGVNQPQHF,TGTGCCACCAGCAGGGTCCTGGACAGAGGGGTGAATCAGCCCCAGCATTTT
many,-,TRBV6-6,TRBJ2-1,CASSYSQVQFF,TGTGCCAGCAGTTATTCTCAGGTGCAGTTCTTC
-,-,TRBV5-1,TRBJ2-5,CASTPSGGDRETQYF,TGCGCCAGCACCCCGAGTGGGGGAGATAGGGAGACCCAGTACTTC
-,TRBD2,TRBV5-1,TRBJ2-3,CASSLSGGRSTDTQYF,TGCGCCAGCAGCTTATCTGGCGGGAGGAGCACAGATACGCAGTATTTT
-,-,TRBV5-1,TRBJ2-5,CASSFPGQRKETQYF,TGCGCCAGCAGCTTCCCCGGACAGAGGAAAGAGACCCAGTACTTC
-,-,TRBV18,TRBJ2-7,CASSVVRYEQYF,TGTGCCAGCTCAGTCGTACGCTACGAGCAGTACTTC
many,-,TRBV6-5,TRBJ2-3,CASRGLGDTQYF,TGTGCCAGCAGGGGACTCGGAGATACGCAGTATTTT
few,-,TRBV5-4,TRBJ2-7,CASRIGEAGYTYEQYF,TGTGCCAGCCGGATTGGGGAGGCCGGATACACCTACGAGCAGTACTTC
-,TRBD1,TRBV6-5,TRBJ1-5,CASSRGQGWAQPQHF,TGTGCCAGCAGCCGAGGACAGGGTTGGGCTCAGCCCCAGCATTTT
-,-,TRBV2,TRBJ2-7,CASSGRAQSEQYF,TGTGCCAGCAGTGGCCGGGCACAGTCCGAGCAGTACTTC
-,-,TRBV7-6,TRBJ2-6,CASSLVWPSGANVPTF,TGTGCCAGCAGCTTAGTATGGCCCTCTGGGGCCAACGTCCCGACTTTC
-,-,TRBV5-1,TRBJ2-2,CASISEGPITSTGELFF,TGCGCCAGCATTTCGGAGGGCCCCATCACATCCACCGGGGAGCTGTTTTTT
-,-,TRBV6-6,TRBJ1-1,CASSYPEVGAFF,TGTGCCAGCAGCTACCCGGAGGTCGGGGCTTTCTTT
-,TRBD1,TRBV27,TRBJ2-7,CASSARDRAGEQYF,TGTGCCAGCAGTGCTAGGGACAGGGCTGGCGAGCAGTACTTC
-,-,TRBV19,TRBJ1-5,CASNWAFASSNQPQHF,TGTGCCAGTAATTGGGCTTTTGCGTCTAGCAATCAGCCCCAGCATTTT
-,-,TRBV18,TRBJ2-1,CASSPELGYNEQFF,TGTGCCAGCTCACCAGAACTCGGCTACAATGAGCAGTTCTTC
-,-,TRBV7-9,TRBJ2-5,CASSLGAKETQYF,TGTGCCAGCAGCTTGGGTGCGAAAGAGACCCAGTACTTC
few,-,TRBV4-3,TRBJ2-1,CASSQDWGDEQFF,TGCGCCAGCAGCCAAGATTGGGGGGATGAGCAGTTCTTC
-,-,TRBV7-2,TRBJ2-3,CASSTARASSTDTQYF,TGTGCCAGCAGCACGGCCCGGGCCTCAAGCACAGATACGCAGTATTTT
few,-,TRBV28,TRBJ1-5,CASRSTDLSNQPQHF,TGTGCCAGCAGGTCGACAGATCTTAGCAATCAGCCCCAGCATTTT
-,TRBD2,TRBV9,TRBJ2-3,CASSYGLALSTDTQYF,TGTGCCAGCAGCTACGGACTAGCGCTAAGCACAGATACGCAGTATTTT
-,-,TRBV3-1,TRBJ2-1,CASILGGSGYNEQFF,TGTGCCAGCATCCTAGGAGGTTCGGGCTACAATGAGCAGTTCTTC
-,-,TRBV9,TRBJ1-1,CASSVAGRGYTEAFF,TGTGCCAGCAGCGTAGCTGGGAGGGGGTACACTGAAGCTTTCTTT
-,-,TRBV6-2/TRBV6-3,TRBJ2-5,CASSEPKETQYF,TGTGCCAGCAGTGAGCCGAAAGAGACCCAGTACTTC
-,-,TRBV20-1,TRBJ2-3,CSARDSAGGFTDTQYF,TGCAGTGCTAGAGATTCAGCAGGGGGGTTCACAGATACGCAGTATTTT
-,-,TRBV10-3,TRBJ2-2,CAISGGGELFF,TGTGCCATCAGTGGAGGCGGGGAGCTGTTTTTT
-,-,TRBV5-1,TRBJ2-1,CASSLVGGINYNEQFF,TGCGCCAGCAGCTTGGTTGGCGGGATCAATTACAATGAGCAGTTCTTC
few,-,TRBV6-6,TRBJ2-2,CASSYSRVNTGELFF,TGTGCCAGCAGTTATTCACGGGTGAACACCGGGGAGCTGTTTTTT
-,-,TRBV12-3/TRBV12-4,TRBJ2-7,CASSEGGLGSYEQYF,TGTGCCAGCAGTGAAGGGGGTTTGGGCTCCTACGAGCAGTACTTC
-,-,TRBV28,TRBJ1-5,CASSSRQSAQHF,TGTGCCAGCAGTTCCCGACAGTCCGCCCAGCATTTT
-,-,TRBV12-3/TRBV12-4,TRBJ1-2,CASSLAGTYYGYTF,TGTGCCAGCAGTTTAGCCGGGACATACTATGGCTACACCTTC
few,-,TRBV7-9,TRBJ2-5,CASSPTGEEETQYF,TGTGCCAGCAGCCCCACGGGTGAGGAAGAGACCCAGTACTTC
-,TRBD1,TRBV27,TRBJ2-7,CASSKTGGEQYF,TGTGCCAGCAGTAAGACAGGGGGCGAGCAGTACTTC
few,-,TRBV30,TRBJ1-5,CAWKLSGSGPQHF,TGTGCCTGGAAACTCTCCGGCTCGGGGCCCCAGCATTTT
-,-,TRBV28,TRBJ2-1,CASSLGAGPYNEQFF,TGTGCCAGCAGTTTAGGGGCAGGCCCCTACAATGAGCAGTTCTTC
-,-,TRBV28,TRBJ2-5,CASSHAGGRETQYF,TGTGCCAGCAGCCACGCAGGAGGCAGGGAGACCCAGTACTTC